This TCR beta chain was found in a study of T cells in tumors after PD-1 blockade. Study-wide findings and caveats: Some novel exhausted tumor clones appeared in pre-treatment blood, suggesting peripheral recruitment.

Germline assignment: CDR1 MNHEY and CDR2 SVGEGT. The CDR3 covers 15 residues. V shed 5 bases, J shed 0 bases, and the junction held 4 bases outside the gene matches. Sequencing used immunoSEQ multiplex PCR; TCRdb keeps in-frame clones, though not all of them. The sample consists of approximately 12,000 clones, roughly two thirds of them appearing once. As to this clone: Its antigen is currently unknown.

The chain couples TRBV6-2 or TRBV6-3 to TRBJ2-3, with 8 bases identical to TRBD1. The sample consisted of tumor tissue, taken before anti-PD-1 treatment. The source of this sequence is a human donor with basal cell carcinoma. The CDR3 loop is CASSDRTGSTDTQYF. CDR3 sequence (DNA): TGTGCCAGCAGTGATCGGACAGGGAGCACAGATACGCAGTATTTT.